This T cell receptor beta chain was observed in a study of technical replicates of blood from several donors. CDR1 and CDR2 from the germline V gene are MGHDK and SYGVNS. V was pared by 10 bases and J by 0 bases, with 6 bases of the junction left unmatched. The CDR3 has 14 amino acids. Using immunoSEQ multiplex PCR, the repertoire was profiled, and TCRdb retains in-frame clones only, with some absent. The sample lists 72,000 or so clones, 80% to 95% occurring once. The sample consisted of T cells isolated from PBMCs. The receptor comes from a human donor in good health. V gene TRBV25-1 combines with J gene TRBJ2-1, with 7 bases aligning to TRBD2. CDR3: CATTLANSYNEQFF. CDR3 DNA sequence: TGTGCCACTACACTAGCGAACTCCTACAATGAGCAGTTCTTC.